The 13 T cell receptor beta chains below come from one sample, sequenced in a study of technical replicates of blood from several donors. Sequenced by immunoSEQ multiplex PCR; TCRdb stores in-frame clones only, minus some. This sample has about 75,000 clones; around 92% occur once, and the top ten carry 0.42%. The sample was T cells isolated from PBMCs. These receptors were collected from a human donor in good health.

CDR3 protein: CASSPQGVTEAFF. CDR3 nucleotide sequence: TGCGCCAGCAGCCCCCAGGGGGTCACTGAAGCTTTCTTT. This chain connects TRBV5-1 to TRBJ1-1; 7 nucleotides line up with TRBD1. After removal of 4 bases from V and 4 bases from J, the junction contained 4 bases not matched to a gene. Germline V gene lookup returns CDR1 SGHRS and CDR2 YFSETQ. The CDR3 is 13 residues long.

The chain recombines TRBV15 with TRBJ1-4, with D perhaps TRBD1 (5 bases). The CDR3 covers 15 residues. With 3 bases removed from V and 8 bases from J, the gap between germline ends came to 16 bases. Germline V gene sequence: CDR1 LNHNV, CDR2 YYDKDF (reference sequence). The CDR3 nucleotides read TGTGCCACCAGCAGTTCGGGGGTAGGGGAAGAAAAACTGTTTTTT. Translation: CATSSSGVGEEKLFF.

This sequence joins TRBV5-1 and TRBJ2-3; D possibly corresponds to TRBD2 (5 bases). The germline CDR1 and CDR2 sequences are SGHRS and YFSETQ. This CDR3 has 14 amino acids. V was clipped by 3 bases and J by 4 bases, with 12 bases between them. For the CDR3, the DNA is TGCGCCAGCAGCTCGCAGACTACCGCAGATACGCAGTATTTT. This codes for CASSSQTTADTQYF.

This clone was recorded only once. The chain combines TRBV11-3 with TRBJ2-3; 7 bases are shared with TRBD2. The CDR3 length is 14 residues. With 3 bases clipped from V and 4 bases from J, the junction kept 4 bases outside the gene matches. The germline gives CDR1 SGHNT, CDR2 YENEEA. The CDR3 spells CASSLPSGPDTQYF. CDR3 nucleotides: TGTGCCAGCAGCTTGCCTAGCGGACCAGATACGCAGTATTTT.

This clone has only one observation. V usage is TRBV12-5 and J usage is TRBJ1-2; 12 bases are shared with TRBD1. The CDR3 sequence is 15 residues long. CDR1 LGHNT and CDR2 FRNRAP come from the germline V gene. Trimming at V came to 7 bases and at J to 8 bases, leaving 11 bases not matched to a gene. The CDR3 reads CASVGDGTGGLGYTF. The CDR3 DNA is TGTGCTAGTGTCGGGGATGGGACAGGGGGCTTGGGCTACACCTTC.

This clone has a handful of counts. The chain is built from TRBV9 and TRBJ2-7; 8 bases align to TRBD2. The CDR3 contains 15 residues. Germline-derived CDR1 and CDR2 are SGDLS and YYNGEE. The V and J ends lost 0 bases and 3 bases, in that order; junction bases with no gene match: 5. This chain's CDR3 is CASSVGISGNYEQYF. The CDR3 DNA follows: TGTGCCAGCAGCGTAGGCATTAGCGGGAACTACGAGCAGTACTTC.

The chain is built from TRBV7-9 and TRBJ2-1, with D tentatively TRBD1 (6 bases). V lost 5 bases and J 0 bases, leaving 17 bases between the germline ends. The germline V gene has CDR1 SEHNR and CDR2 FQNEAQ (reference sequence). The CDR3 contains 17 residues. The CDR3 region is CASSTGVTGSSYNEQFF. The CDR3 bases are TGTGCCAGCAGCACCGGGGTGACAGGCAGCTCCTACAATGAGCAGTTCTTC.

The chain combines TRBV18 with TRBJ1-4; no clear D. The V end lost 4 bases, the J end lost 6 bases, and 15 bases lay between the germline ends. Germline V gene lookup returns CDR1 KGHSH and CDR2 LQKENI. The CDR3 runs to 15 residues. The chain's CDR3 is CASSREVGPDEKLFF. In DNA, the CDR3 is TGTGCCAGCTCACGAGAGGTCGGCCCGGATGAAAAACTGTTTTTT.

V and J are TRBV28 and TRBJ1-1; D uncertain. V was shortened by 6 bases and J by 12 bases, with 20 bases between the two germline ends. Germline V CDR1 and CDR2: MDHEN, SYDVKM. The CDR3 loop spans 13 amino acids. The CDR3: CASSPPRVGHTFF. The CDR3 coding sequence is TGTGCCAGCAGCCCCCCCCGAGTGGGCCATACTTTCTTT. Complete variable domain (other parts from reference TRBV28 and TRBJ1-1): DVKVTQSSRYLVKRTGEKVFLECVQDMDHENMFWYRQDPGLGLRLIYFSYDVKMKEKGDIPEGYSVSREKKERFSLILESASTNQTSMYLCASSPPRVGHTFFGQGTRLTVV.

This rearrangement joins TRBV2 to TRBJ2-1; D remains unclear. Between the trimmed V and J ends, which lost 11 bases and 0 bases, there was a span of 17 bases. The CDR3 is made up of 15 amino acids. From germline, CDR1 is SNHLY and CDR2 FYNNEI. CDR3 in DNA: TGTGCCTGGCGAGGAGCCCTAAGCTCCTACAATGAGCAGTTCTTC. Encoded protein: CAWRGALSSYNEQFF.

The chain carries TRBV7-9 and TRBJ1-4; 7 bases match TRBD1. Germline loops: CDR1 SEHNR, CDR2 FQNEAQ (reference sequence). The CDR3 has 15 residues. The V and J ends lost 5 bases and 8 bases, in that order; junction bases with no gene match: 11. CDR3 protein: CASSQKGGEVEKLFF. Here the CDR3 DNA reads TGTGCCAGCAGCCAGAAAGGGGGCGAAGTCGAAAAACTGTTTTTT.

The chain couples TRBV18 to TRBJ1-3; D remains ambiguous. Germline values: CDR1 KGHSH, CDR2 LQKENI. The V and J ends lost 2 bases and 3 bases respectively, with 11 bases between them. The CDR3 extends over 15 amino acids. This CDR3 is CASSPFSSDGNTIYF. CDR3 in DNA: TGTGCCAGCTCACCATTTAGTTCCGATGGAAACACCATATATTTT.

The V gene is TRBV6-5, the J gene TRBJ1-2; possibly TRBD1 for D (5 bases). CDR1 is MNHEY, CDR2 SVGAGI, per germline. The V end was cut by 2 bases, the J end by 4 bases, with 14 bases between. The CDR3 is made up of 15 amino acids. The CDR3 DNA is TGTGCCAGCAGTTACCGGCCAGGGTCTTCCTATGGCTACACCTTC. The encoded protein is CASSYRPGSSYGYTF.